Listed here are 16 T cell receptor beta chains from one sample, sequenced in a study of T cells in Graves' hyperthyroidism and ophthalmopathy. The investigators amplified TCR beta CDR3 regions from RNA transcripts. When the TCR CDR3 underwent first-round RT-PCR, the HTBI primer set was used. TCRdb used MiXCR to reprocess the multiplex PCR reads, holding one entry per CDR3 protein. The data contain a few hundred thousand distinct CDR3 sequences, around 20% of them singletons. The sample was blood. These receptors came from a man between 18 and 29 years old with Graves' hyperthyroidism.

In this sample, this clonotype turned up many times. V is TRBV28 and J is TRBJ1-5; 8 bases match TRBD1. The germline gives CDR1 MDHEN, CDR2 SYDVKM. Trimming removed 7 bases from V and 4 bases from J; junction bases left unmatched: 3. The CDR3 loop spans 13 amino acids. CDR3 sequence (DNA): TGTGCCAGCACCGACAGGGGTAATCAGCCCCAGCATTTT. Translation: CASTDRGNQPQHF.

The V and J genes are TRBV29-1 and TRBJ2-3; D assignment may be TRBD1 or TRBD2 (5 bases each). The CDR3 contains 13 residues. Germline V gives CDR1 SQVTM, CDR2 ANQGSEA. The ends were cut back, 3 bases at V and 4 bases at J, with 11 bases in the middle. CDR3 nucleotides: TGCAGCGTTGACGGGACCTTCCCAGATACGCAGTATTTT. It encodes CSVDGTFPDTQYF.

This clonotype was seen ten or more times. The chain has TRBV12-3 or TRBV12-4 and TRBJ2-5, with unresolved D. CDR3 length: 13 residues. The V end was cut by 4 bases, the J end by 4 bases, with 10 bases between. The CDR3 here is CASSSDVVETQYF. The DNA for the CDR3 is TGTGCCAGCAGTTCGGATGTCGTAGAGACCCAGTACTTC.

This clonotype was recorded at least ten times. The rearrangement uses TRBV12-3 or TRBV12-4 and TRBJ1-2; the D is unclear. This CDR3 is 15 amino acids long. Trimming removed 5 bases from V and 8 bases from J, with 21 bases in between. In DNA, the CDR3 is TGTGCCAGCAGTCTCACCTCGCGGGGTAAAGGCGGCTACACCTTC. As protein: CASSLTSRGKGGYTF.

The V gene is TRBV28, the J gene TRBJ1-5; D is uncertain. Looked up from germline, CDR1 is MDHEN and CDR2 is SYDVKM. This CDR3 contains 14 residues. V lost 6 bases to trimming and J lost 2 bases, with 11 bases between them. The CDR3 sequence is CASSGPEGNQPQHF. For the CDR3, the DNA is TGTGCCAGCAGCGGCCCGGAAGGCAATCAGCCCCAGCATTTT.

This clonotype was picked up a small number of times. V usage is TRBV12-3 or TRBV12-4 and J usage is TRBJ2-7; possible D gene TRBD2, 5 bases. V was pared by 5 bases and J by 1 base, with 12 bases between. The CDR3 consists of 14 residues. CDR3: CASSRGYSSYEQYF. The DNA for the CDR3 is TGTGCCAGCAGTCGAGGGTACAGTTCCTACGAGCAGTACTTC.

This clonotype was seen repeatedly, ten times or more. The rearrangement uses TRBV6-5 and TRBJ2-7; perhaps TRBD1 as D (6 bases). V shed 0 bases and J shed 0 bases, with 15 bases lying between them. Germline-derived CDR1 and CDR2 are MNHEY and SVGAGI. CDR3 length: 17 residues. Written as DNA, the CDR3 is TGTGCCAGCAGTTACTCGACAGGCAGGTCAAGCTCCTACGAGCAGTACTTC. Translation gives CASSYSTGRSSSYEQYF.

The J gene is TRBJ1-6, the V gene TRBV7-9; 10 nucleotides align to TRBD1. Germline loops: CDR1 SEHNR, CDR2 FQNEAQ (reference sequence). Trimming at V came to 5 bases and at J to 10 bases, leaving 5 bases not matched to a gene. The CDR3 is 14 residues long. This CDR3 reads CASSTGTGASPLHF. In DNA, the CDR3 is TGTGCCAGCAGCACCGGGACAGGGGCATCACCCCTCCACTTT.

This clonotype came up many times. The rearrangement uses TRBV7-9 and TRBJ2-5, with D perhaps matching TRBD2 (6 bases). The CDR3 runs 15 residues. In germline, CDR1 is SEHNR, CDR2 FQNEAQ (reference sequence). Trimming stripped 4 bases from V and 1 base from J, with 13 bases between. The CDR3 protein is CASSSSLGGQETQYF. In DNA, the CDR3 is TGTGCCAGCAGCTCCTCTCTCGGGGGCCAAGAGACCCAGTACTTC.

This clonotype has a count of ten or more. This chain uses TRBV6-1 with TRBJ1-1; D perhaps matches TRBD1 (6 bases). Per the germline V gene, CDR1 is MNHNS and CDR2 is SASEGT. The CDR3 extends over 12 amino acids. Trimming took 6 bases from V and 7 from J, leaving 12 bases between them. As DNA, the CDR3 is TGTGCCAGCAGGAGGGGGGAAGGTGAAGCTTTCTTT. Translation: CASRRGEGEAFF.

This clonotype was counted a few times. The chain uses TRBV3-1 and TRBJ2-5; D gene ambiguous. The CDR3 is 15 residues long. Germline loops: CDR1 LGHDT, CDR2 YNNKEL (reference sequence). Trimming removed 10 bases at V and 5 bases at J, with 23 bases between. The CDR3 DNA reads as TGTGCCACCGGTCAAGTTAAAGACCCTTTGGAGACCCAGTACTTC. The encoded protein is CATGQVKDPLETQYF.

This clonotype was picked up many times. V and J are TRBV6-1 and TRBJ2-7, with 7 bases fitting TRBD1. The V gene end was trimmed by 2 bases and the J gene end by 3 bases; junction bases not matched to a gene: 4. Germline loops: CDR1 MNHNS, CDR2 SASEGT. The CDR3 runs 14 residues. The DNA of the CDR3 is TGTGCCAGCAGTGAAACGGGGACAGACTACGAGCAGTACTTC. Translated: CASSETGTDYEQYF.

The genes are TRBV5-1 and TRBJ2-2, with D possibly being TRBD2 (6 bases). V shed 5 bases and J shed 1 base, with 15 bases lying between them. Germline V gene lookup returns CDR1 SGHRS and CDR2 YFSETQ. The CDR3 consists of 16 residues. This chain's CDR3 is CASSPRGGMNTGELFF. The CDR3 bases are TGCGCCAGCAGTCCCCGTGGGGGGATGAACACCGGGGAGCTGTTTTTT.

This chain links TRBV25-1 with TRBJ2-7, with D possibly being TRBD2 (5 bases). Germline assignment: CDR1 MGHDK and CDR2 SYGVNS. CDR3 length equals 15 residues. V was pared by 2 bases and J by 6 bases, with 17 bases between. The CDR3 nucleotides are TGTGCCAGCAGTGAAGGGAGTAGCGACGTATCCGAGCAGTACTTC. The encoded protein is CASSEGSSDVSEQYF.

This clonotype was observed at least ten times. A junction boundary mismatches the germline segment, possibly from a read error. The chain joins TRBV6-5 to TRBJ1-5, with D uncertain. The germline gives CDR1 MNHEY, CDR2 SVGAGI. CDR3 length: 14 residues. For the CDR3, the DNA is TGTGTCAGCAGTCTAGGAGGAGGCAATCAGCCCCAGCATTTT. This encodes CVSSLGGGNQPQHF.

The V call is TRBV27, the J call TRBJ1-1; 7 bases line up with TRBD1. After removal of 5 bases from V and 1 base from J, the junction contained 4 bases not matched to a gene. Germline V gene lookup returns CDR1 MNHEY and CDR2 SMNVEV (reference sequence). The CDR3 is 14 residues long. DNA for the CDR3: TGTGCCAGCAGTAAAGGGGGCGCGAACACTGAAGCTTTCTTT. Translation: CASSKGGANTEAFF.